This T cell receptor beta chain was sequenced for a study of blood T cell repertoires in COVID-19. Across the whole study: From T cells, B-cell-depleted T cells, or PBMCs came the material, which was cDNA or gDNA.

This CDR3 is built from 15 residues. After removal of 1 base from V and 5 bases from J, the junction contained 3 bases not matched to a gene. Looked up from germline, CDR1 is SGHVS and CDR2 is FNYEAQ. In the source study's methods: Reference gene primer amplification yielded estimated nucleated cell counts. Here immunoSEQ multiplex PCR was the method, and the copy in TCRdb shows in-frame clones only, minus some. V, J and clone size reflect that table, while D and trimming were determined from the DNA. This table holds some 130,000 clones, approximately 70% found once. The clonotype was recovered from a woman aged 70-85 years with acute or convalescent COVID-19. Sequences were obtained from peripheral blood. The chain joins TRBV7-6 to TRBJ2-2; 8 bases line up with TRBD1. CDR3 sequence (DNA): TGTGCCAGCAGCTTAGACAGGGGGAGGACCGGGGAGCTGTTTTTT. Its protein product is CASSLDRGRTGELFF.